This T cell receptor (beta chain) was captured by sequencing in a study of sequential checkpoint blockade in melanoma. Overall study context: 85 to 95 pretreatment tumor DNA samples were TCRβ immunosequenced.

The treatment: randomized to nivolumab then ipilimumab (arm A) or the reverse (arm B). DNA-damaging chemotherapy had not been given to any patient beforehand. TCRdb's table, derived via immunoSEQ multiplex PCR, lists solely in-frame clones and lacks some. The sample records fewer than 600 clones, 19% being singletons. By sample fraction, this clone is medium-sized. The receptor comes from a human donor with melanoma. Sequences were derived from tumor tissue (inferred from file names), sampled from a patient given nivolumab and ipilimumab in sequence.

CDR3 protein: CASSLDAGDTGELFF. CDR3 DNA sequence: TGTGCCAGCAGCTTAGATGCCGGCGACACCGGGGAGCTGTTTTTT. The chain is built from TRBV11-3 and TRBJ2-2; D remains unclear. Germline assignment: CDR1 SGHNT and CDR2 YENEEA. The CDR3 spans 15 residues. Trimming cost V 0 bases and J 3 bases, with 8 bases left between them. Using reference TRBV11-3 and TRBJ2-2 for the parts outside the CDR3, the full variable domain is EAGVVQSPRYKIIEKKQPVAFWCNPISGHNTLYWYLQNLGQGPELLIRYENEEAVDDSQLPKDRFSAERLKGVDSTLKIQPAELGDSAVYLCASSLDAGDTGELFFGEGSRLTVL.